What follows describes a single TCR beta chain. The CDR3 is made up of 13 amino acids. The V segment lost 10 bases and the J segment 3 bases; nucleotides outside the gene matches: 8. The germline CDR1 and CDR2 sequences are LNHDA and SQIVND (reference sequence). These data come from a study of blood T cell repertoires in COVID-19. Study information: Acute-phase and convalescent COVID-19 samples originated in the United States, Italy and Spain. Sources were T cells, B-cell-depleted T cells, or PBMCs; the material itself was cDNA or gDNA.

Here immunoSEQ multiplex PCR was the method, and the copy in TCRdb shows in-frame clones only, minus some. In the table there are 250,000 or so clones, about nine tenths of which are singletons. The sample comprised peripheral blood. The rearrangement uses TRBV19 and TRBJ2-7; 8 positions agree with TRBD2. The source is a man aged 35-49 years with active or convalescent COVID-19. CDR3 residues: CATRRSGGYEQYF. CDR3 nucleotide sequence: TGTGCCACTAGGCGGAGCGGGGGCTACGAGCAGTACTTC.